The 29 T cell receptor beta chains below all came from one sample that was sequenced in a study of cytomegalovirus exposure and HLA in healthy donors (dated by TCRdb to the late 2010s). The receptor library was made with the immunoSEQ multiplex PCR assay. This immuneACCESS table, as held by TCRdb, lists in-frame sequences with V and J called but not all clones. Of the missing ones, under half trace to an unresolved V gene in checked studies; the others have no known cause. Recorded for this sample are over 250,000 clones; around 86% of them occurred a single time. Of the sample, about 1% falls within the top ten clones. The sequenced material came from PBMCs. The origin of the receptors is a young woman in good health and CMV-seronegative.

V gene TRBV11-2 combines with J gene TRBJ2-2; 10 bases align to TRBD1. The CDR3 covers 18 residues. The V and J ends lost 7 bases and 4 bases, in that order; junction bases with no gene match: 15. Germline CDR1 reads SGHAT; CDR2 reads FQNNGV. CDR3 nucleotide sequence: TGTGCCAGCACCACCCCGAGGTGGGACAGGGGTTTCACCGGGGAGCTGTTTTTT. It specifies CASTTPRWDRGFTGELFF.

V gene TRBV28 combines with J gene TRBJ2-7; 11 positions match TRBD2. The CDR3 is made up of 15 amino acids. The ends lost 3 bases at V and 3 bases at J; junction bases unmatched: 4. Looked up from germline, CDR1 is MDHEN and CDR2 is SYDVKM. The CDR3 reads CASSFLSGGDYEQYF. The CDR3 coding sequence is TGTGCCAGCAGTTTCCTTAGCGGGGGGGACTACGAGCAGTACTTC.

The rearrangement links TRBV11-3 to TRBJ1-2; D is undetermined. Deletions cut 5 bases from V and 2 bases from J, with 12 bases between. Per germline, CDR1 SGHNT and CDR2 YENEEA. The length of the CDR3 is 14 residues. CDR3 protein: CASSPSRMNYGYTF. The DNA of the CDR3 is TGTGCCAGCAGCCCGAGCAGGATGAACTATGGCTACACCTTC.

This clone came up a few times. The V and J genes are TRBV5-1 and TRBJ1-2; D not resolved. CDR3 size: 15 residues. Trimming took off 5 bases at V and 6 bases at J, with 20 bases between the two ends. In germline, CDR1 is SGHRS, CDR2 YFSETQ. The CDR3 sequence: CASSNPSRVGDGYTF. For the CDR3, the DNA is TGCGCCAGCAGTAACCCATCGAGGGTTGGGGATGGCTACACCTTC.

The chain employs TRBV30 and TRBJ1-1, with TRBD1 identical over 9 bases. J was trimmed by 3 bases and V by 0 bases; bases with no gene match: 2. The CDR3 length is 14 residues. Germline loops: CDR1 GTSNPN, CDR2 SVGIG (reference sequence). The CDR3 coding sequence is TGTGCCTGGAGTGTAGGACAGGGGTACACTGAAGCTTTCTTT. Translation: CAWSVGQGYTEAFF.

CDR3 protein: CAWSDGTSGERETQYF. The CDR3 nucleotides read TGTGCCTGGAGCGACGGGACTAGCGGGGAGCGAGAGACCCAGTACTTC. This chain joins TRBV30 and TRBJ2-5, with 13 bases matching TRBD2. This CDR3 is built from 16 residues. The trim removed 3 bases at V and 4 bases at J, leaving 8 bases unmatched. Germline assignment: CDR1 GTSNPN and CDR2 SVGIG (reference sequence).

The chain recombines TRBV19 with TRBJ1-5; TRBD1 aligns across 7 bases. Per germline, CDR1 LNHDA and CDR2 SQIVND (reference sequence). This CDR3 spans 12 amino acids. V shed 11 bases and J 3 bases; nucleotides not matched to a gene: 4. The CDR3 loop reads CAGGTVNQPQHF. Here the CDR3 DNA reads TGTGCCGGGGGGACAGTCAATCAGCCCCAGCATTTT.

The CDR3 DNA is TGCGCCAGCAGCCAAGCCCCGTGGACAGGGCAAAATTCACCCCTCCACTTT. Amino acid sequence: CASSQAPWTGQNSPLHF. The rearrangement links TRBV4-3 to TRBJ1-6, with 8 bases aligning to TRBD1. The V gene end was trimmed by 1 base and the J gene end by 7 bases; junction bases not matched to a gene: 9. The CDR3 consists of 17 residues. Germline V gene sequence: CDR1 LGHNA, CDR2 YSLEER.

The chain carries TRBV9 and TRBJ2-6; no reliable D call. The CDR3 length is 16 residues. From germline, CDR1 is SGDLS and CDR2 YYNGEE. V was clipped by 3 bases and J by 0 bases, with 10 bases between them. CDR3 loop: CASSGAGTSGANVLTF. The CDR3 coding sequence is TGTGCCAGCAGCGGAGCCGGTACCTCTGGGGCCAACGTCCTGACTTTC. Filled out from reference TRBV9 and TRBJ2-6, the complete variable domain reads DSGVTQTPKHLITATGQRVTLRCSPRSGDLSVYWYQQSLDQGLQFLIQYYNGEERAKGNILERFSAQQFPDLHSELNLSSLELGDSALYFCASSGAGTSGANVLTFGAGSRLTVL.

The V call is TRBV5-1, the J call TRBJ2-6; 7 nucleotides line up with TRBD1. Germline V gives CDR1 SGHRS, CDR2 YFSETQ. The CDR3 has 16 amino acids. The J segment lost 2 bases and the V segment lost 4 bases, leaving 6 bases of the junction unmatched. DNA of the CDR3: TGCGCCAGCAGCACCAGACAGGGACCTGGGGCCAACGTCCTGACTTTC. Translated, it gives CASSTRQGPGANVLTF.

This clone was detected only once. This rearrangement joins TRBV10-1 to TRBJ2-1; the D gene is possibly TRBD2 (6 bases). The CDR3 contains 16 residues. The V end was cut by 4 bases, the J end by 8 bases, with 21 bases between. Germline CDR1 reads WNHNN; CDR2 reads SYGVQD (reference sequence). CDR3: CASSGSGDPFRDEQFF. The CDR3, as DNA: TGCGCCAGCAGTGGTTCGGGGGACCCCTTCAGGGATGAGCAGTTCTTC.

V usage is TRBV4-2 and J usage is TRBJ2-2; TRBD1 matches at 7 bases. This CDR3 comprises 14 residues. Germline V CDR1 and CDR2: LGHNA, YNFKEQ. J was trimmed by 5 bases and V by 4 bases; bases with no gene match: 4. The CDR3 loop is CASSPRQGTGELFF. In DNA, the CDR3 is TGTGCCAGCAGCCCCCGACAGGGAACCGGGGAGCTGTTTTTT.

The rearrangement links TRBV7-9 to TRBJ2-5; maybe TRBD1 (6 bases). CDR1 SEHNR and CDR2 FQNEAQ come from the germline V gene (reference sequence). CDR3 length: 15 residues. V was pared by 6 bases and J by 3 bases, with 17 bases between. DNA for the CDR3: TGTGCCAGCAGACGAAACTTGGGGGCCAAAGAGACCCAGTACTTC. It encodes CASRRNLGAKETQYF.

The V and J genes are TRBV5-1 and TRBJ2-2, with 7 bases aligning to TRBD1. Germline lookup yields CDR1 SGHRS and CDR2 YFSETQ. The trim removed 4 bases at V and 3 bases at J, leaving 9 bases unmatched. The CDR3 runs to 16 residues. The CDR3 sequence is CASSARQGRDTGELFF. As DNA, the CDR3 is TGCGCCAGCAGCGCCCGACAGGGACGAGACACCGGGGAGCTGTTTTTT.

As DNA, the CDR3 is TGCGCCAGCAGCTTGGACATTGGTCGGGACGAGCAGTACTTC. This gives the protein CASSLDIGRDEQYF. J is TRBJ2-7 and V is TRBV5-1, with no clear D. CDR1 is SGHRS and CDR2 is YFSETQ in the germline V gene. Trimming left V 0 bases short and J 5 bases short, with 12 bases between. The CDR3 sequence is 14 residues long.

This CDR3 reads CASSYSTGGPGTEQYF. The CDR3 nucleotides read TGTGCCAGCAGTTACTCCACGGGGGGGCCAGGAACCGAGCAGTACTTC. The chain employs TRBV6-5 and TRBJ2-7, with 8 positions matching TRBD2. CDR3 length: 16 residues. After removal of 0 bases from V and 6 bases from J, the junction contained 10 bases not matched to a gene. Germline V gives CDR1 MNHEY, CDR2 SVGAGI.

The V and J genes are TRBV19 and TRBJ2-4; possibly TRBD2 for D (6 bases). V was shortened by 5 bases and J by 0 bases, with 8 bases between the two germline ends. Germline V gene lookup returns CDR1 LNHDA and CDR2 SQIVND (reference sequence). This CDR3 contains 14 residues. The CDR3 DNA sequence: TGTGCCAGTAGTTTGGGACTAGCCAAAAACATTCAGTACTTC. Encoded protein: CASSLGLAKNIQYF.

The CDR3 DNA reads as TGCAGTGCTAGAGGTAAAGAGACCCAGTACTTC. Its protein is CSARGKETQYF. The J gene is TRBJ2-5, the V gene TRBV20-1; D remains ambiguous. Germline V gives CDR1 DFQATT, CDR2 SNEGSKA (reference sequence). This CDR3 contains 11 residues. V was cut by 1 base and J by 3 bases, with 3 bases left in between.

The chain uses TRBV5-6 and TRBJ2-7; 10 nucleotides agree with TRBD1. J lost 6 bases, V lost 2 bases, and 5 bases had no gene match. The CDR3 spans 14 residues. Germline lookup yields CDR1 SGHDT and CDR2 YYEEEE. As DNA, the CDR3 is TGTGCCAGCAGCTTCGGGACAGGGGATGGCGAGCAGTACTTC. It codes for CASSFGTGDGEQYF.

This clone was seen only a few times. The chain recombines TRBV19 with TRBJ1-2, with D tentatively TRBD1 (5 bases). This CDR3 spans 13 amino acids. Germline lookup yields CDR1 LNHDA and CDR2 SQIVND (reference sequence). V lost 3 bases and J 4 bases, leaving 9 bases between the germline ends. The CDR3 bases are TGTGCCAGTAGTATGCCCGGGGGCTATGGCTACACCTTC. This sequence encodes CASSMPGGYGYTF.

V gene TRBV7-9 combines with J gene TRBJ2-5; TRBD2 might be the D (5 bases). Trimming took off 5 bases at V and 7 bases at J, with 20 bases between the two ends. In germline, CDR1 is SEHNR, CDR2 FQNEAQ (reference sequence). The CDR3 length is 15 residues. CDR3 amino acids: CASSTALDYLATQYF. CDR3 bases: TGTGCCAGCAGCACCGCACTTGACTACCTAGCGACCCAGTACTTC.

In its sample, this clone was seen a few times. The rearrangement links TRBV7-3 to TRBJ2-7; 12 bases agree with TRBD1. With 4 bases clipped from V and 6 bases from J, the junction kept 7 bases outside the gene matches. CDR3 length equals 15 residues. The V gene's germline CDR1 is SGHTA and CDR2 FQGTGA. The chain's CDR3 is CASSWGTGGSSEQYF. The CDR3, as DNA: TGTGCCAGCAGCTGGGGGACAGGGGGCTCGTCCGAGCAGTACTTC.

The V call is TRBV29-1, the J call TRBJ2-7; D is possibly TRBD2 (5 bases). Germline V CDR1 and CDR2: SQVTM, ANQGSEA. This CDR3 is 12 amino acids long. Trimming pared 1 base from V and 3 bases from J, leaving 7 bases between. The CDR3 nucleotides are TGCAGCGTTGAAGGTGCGGGCTACGAGCAGTACTTC. Translated: CSVEGAGYEQYF.

The chain uses TRBV30 and TRBJ1-1; no definite D call. V was clipped by 1 base and J by 7 bases, with 7 bases between them. This CDR3 is 11 amino acids long. The V gene's germline CDR1 is GTSNPN and CDR2 SVGIG (reference sequence). This CDR3 is CAWSEEGEAFF. The CDR3 region has the DNA TGTGCCTGGAGTGAGGAGGGTGAAGCTTTCTTT.

The chain employs TRBV2 and TRBJ2-3; 15 nucleotides agree with TRBD2. V was pared by 6 bases and J by 0 bases, with 13 bases of the junction left unmatched. This CDR3 spans 20 amino acids. Germline CDR1 reads SNHLY; CDR2 reads FYNNEI. CDR3 region: CASSEPTGTSGGLSTDTQYF. Here the CDR3 DNA reads TGTGCCAGCAGCGAACCCACCGGGACTAGCGGGGGGCTAAGCACAGATACGCAGTATTTT.

The chain couples TRBV5-1 to TRBJ2-3, with 9 nucleotides matching TRBD1. This CDR3 has 18 amino acids. From germline, CDR1 is SGHRS and CDR2 YFSETQ. V shed 2 bases, J shed 1 base, and the junction held 11 bases outside the gene matches. In DNA form, the CDR3 reads TGCGCCAGCAGCTTAAGTGTTGGGACAGGGAGAGGCACAGATACGCAGTATTTT. It encodes CASSLSVGTGRGTDTQYF.

This chain joins TRBV7-2 and TRBJ1-5; the D is unclear. This CDR3 comprises 13 residues. Germline lookup yields CDR1 SGHTA and CDR2 FQGNSA. Trimming shortened V by 5 bases and J by 7 bases, and 12 bases separated the two germline ends. The CDR3 spells CASSLGGWQPQHF. The CDR3 DNA reads TGTGCCAGCAGCCTAGGAGGCTGGCAGCCCCAGCATTTT.

In this sample, this clone turned up a few times. This chain links TRBV19 with TRBJ2-7; 8 bases are shared with TRBD2. The V gene end was trimmed by 9 bases and the J gene end by 4 bases; junction bases not matched to a gene: 8. Looked up from germline, CDR1 is LNHDA and CDR2 is SQIVND (reference sequence). This CDR3 has 13 residues. DNA of the CDR3: TGTGCCAGCCCGGGACTAGAGAAGTACGAGCAGTACTTC. Translated, it gives CASPGLEKYEQYF.

This chain uses TRBV18 with TRBJ1-6; D not certain. The germline V gene has CDR1 KGHSH and CDR2 LQKENI. V lost 1 base to trimming and J lost 8 bases, with 12 bases between them. The CDR3 runs to 15 residues. In DNA, the CDR3 is TGTGCCAGCTCACCACTAGCTCCGGTCGATTCACCCCTCCACTTT. The encoded protein is CASSPLAPVDSPLHF.